The subject of this entry is one T cell receptor beta chain. What it recognizes is unknown. The data were taken from a study of a mutant IDH1 vaccine in newly diagnosed glioma. Study context: Sex distribution of treated patients was about 62% male and roughly 38% female; mean age was about 41 years. It was radiotherapy, temozolomide, or both that patients received previously, with most receiving both.

Indicated time point: week 47, end of study. A 20-mer mutant IDH1 peptide at 300 ug was injected subcutaneously with topical imiquimod. Donors harbored newly found WHO grade 3 or 4 IDH1-mutant, ATRX-lost astrocytomas. Measured with immunoSEQ multiplex PCR; TCRdb has only the in-frame clones, and not every one. Seen here are around 23,000 clones, 84% observed once, and the top ten hold less than 3.5%. The CDR3 runs 16 residues. Trimming shortened V by 0 bases and J by 1 base, and 13 bases separated the two germline ends. CDR1 and CDR2 from the germline V gene are SGHNT and YYREEE (reference sequence). The origin of this receptor is a man aged 35-49 years with glioma. The chain combines TRBV5-4 with TRBJ1-1; perhaps TRBD1 as D (6 bases). This sample comprised PBMCs, obtained from a glioma patient whose treatment included an IDH1 peptide vaccine. CDR3 loop: CASSLGGGGRNTEAFF. The CDR3 nucleotides are TGTGCCAGCAGCTTGGGGGGAGGGGGAAGGAACACTGAAGCTTTCTTT.